The present T cell receptor (beta chain) was sequenced within a study of T cells in women clearing cervical HPV infection. Study-wide background: Cases were women with histologically confirmed HPV16-related CIN3 or worse, including a couple of invasive cancers. Case blood was drawn when the lesion was first found; control blood after infection became undetectable.

Here immunoSEQ multiplex PCR was the method, and the copy in TCRdb shows in-frame clones only, minus some. The sample has about 33,000 clones. HPV was found by MY09/MY11 PCR and dot-blot genotyping. Details on this clone: The sequenced fragment ends 3 residues before the CDR3 boundary, so the rest is inferred from the germline J gene.

J was trimmed by 8 bases and V by 2 bases; bases with no gene match: 9. This CDR3 contains 15 residues. Germline V gene lookup returns CDR1 SNHLY and CDR2 FYNNEI. The rearrangement links TRBV2 to TRBJ2-1; 7 bases align to TRBD2. Sequenced sample: blood buffy coat. The receptor was isolated from a woman aged 18-69 years with a cervical HPV16 infection that either progressed to CIN3+ or cleared (not recorded which). CDR3 bases read: TGTGCCAGCAGTGAAAGTGAGACTAGCCCGGATGAG. Protein sequence: CASSESETSPDE. The CDR3 in its entirety is CASSESETSPDEQFF.